Below are 14 T cell receptor beta chains sequenced from a single sample in a study of blood T cell repertoires in COVID-19. TCRdb keeps only in-frame clones here, not all; method: immunoSEQ multiplex PCR. The sample has about 170,000 clones, roughly 90% seen once; the top ten hold approximately 4.8%. The material sequenced was peripheral blood. The receptors were sampled from a man in his thirties or forties with COVID-19, enrolled during active disease.

This clone was seen a few times. The genes are TRBV19 and TRBJ1-5, with 9 bases fitting TRBD1. The CDR3 extends over 15 amino acids. The germline gives CDR1 LNHDA, CDR2 SQIVND (reference sequence). Trimming at V came to 7 bases and at J to 5 bases, leaving 9 bases not matched to a gene. CDR3 in DNA: TGTGCCAGTAACCCACAGGGGGCCGGGTATCAGCCCCAGCATTTT. This translates into CASNPQGAGYQPQHF.

CDR3 protein: CASSSPSEYEQYF. The DNA for the CDR3 is TGTGCCAGCAGTTCCCCTAGCGAATACGAGCAGTACTTC. This sequence joins TRBV27 and TRBJ2-7; possible D gene TRBD2, 6 bases. The V end was cut by 4 bases, the J end by 4 bases, with 11 bases between. Germline V lookup: CDR1 MNHEY, CDR2 SMNVEV (reference sequence). This CDR3 spans 13 amino acids.

The gene calls are TRBV5-1 and TRBJ2-1; the match to TRBD2 covers 7 bases. The CDR3 totals 18 residues. Germline CDR1 is SGHRS and CDR2 is YFSETQ. After removal of 0 bases from V and 9 bases from J, the junction contained 18 bases not matched to a gene. CDR3 amino acids: CASSLAEVSWGGKSEQFF. The CDR3 region has the DNA TGCGCCAGCAGCTTGGCCGAAGTTTCTTGGGGGGGAAAGAGTGAGCAGTTCTTC.

The chain couples TRBV7-2 to TRBJ1-2; D is unclear. Germline assignment: CDR1 SGHTA and CDR2 FQGNSA. The CDR3 is made up of 15 amino acids. Trimming left V 4 bases short and J 3 bases short, with 15 bases between. CDR3 amino acids: CASSSYSGIDYGYTF. In DNA form, the CDR3 reads TGTGCCAGCAGCTCCTACTCGGGGATTGACTATGGCTACACCTTC.

The V and J genes are TRBV12-3 or TRBV12-4 and TRBJ1-5; no clear D. V was pared by 8 bases and J by 11 bases, with 19 bases between. The CDR3 has 13 amino acids. The CDR3 DNA follows: TGTGCCAGCGGACTGCAAGAGGGTAGGGCCCAGCATTTT. Translating gives CASGLQEGRAQHF.

This clone occurred a few times. V and J are TRBV7-8 and TRBJ2-4, with a tentative D call TRBD2 (7 bases). The germline V gene has CDR1 SGHVS and CDR2 FQNEAQ. The CDR3 consists of 17 residues. The V end lost 1 base, the J end lost 2 bases, and 15 bases lay between the germline ends. CDR3 nucleotide sequence: TGTGCCAGCAGCTTAGAGGCGGGGGCTTCCCCCAAAAACATTCAGTACTTC. The encoded protein is CASSLEAGASPKNIQYF. Looking up the rest from reference TRBV7-8 and TRBJ2-4 gives the full variable domain: GAGVSQSPRYKVAKRGQDVALRCDPISGHVSLFWYQQALGQGPEFLTYFQNEAQLDKSGLPSDRFFAERPEGSVSTLKIQRTQQEDSAVYLCASSLEAGASPKNIQYFGAGTRLSVL.

Comment on this clone: At the DNA level, this CDR3 is encoded by other sequences in the same sample as well. The V gene is TRBV18, the J gene TRBJ1-4; maybe TRBD1 (5 bases). V was shortened by 3 bases and J by 5 bases, with 10 bases between the two germline ends. The CDR3 length is 14 residues. Germline values: CDR1 KGHSH, CDR2 LQKENI. The CDR3 coding sequence is TGTGCCAGCTCACCCGGGACTGGAAATGAAAAACTGTTTTTT. It is translated as CASSPGTGNEKLFF.

This clone came up a few times. The chain couples TRBV10-3 to TRBJ2-6, with a possible D match to TRBD1 (6 bases). The CDR3 totals 17 residues. V was trimmed by 3 bases and J by 0 bases, leaving 12 bases between them. Germline V lookup: CDR1 ENHRY, CDR2 SYGVKD. Written as DNA, the CDR3 is TGTGCCATCAGTGACCGGCTCAGGGGCTCTGGGGCCAACGTCCTGACTTTC. It translates to CAISDRLRGSGANVLTF.

The rearrangement joins TRBV5-5 to TRBJ1-2, with 9 positions matching TRBD1. CDR1 is SGHKS and CDR2 is YYEKEE in the germline V gene (reference sequence). V was pared by 2 bases and J by 6 bases, with 8 bases of the junction left unmatched. CDR3 size: 15 residues. CDR3 DNA sequence: TGTGCCAGCAGCTTTAGCAACAGGGGGCTGAATGGCTACACCTTC. Protein product: CASSFSNRGLNGYTF.

The chain combines TRBV24-1 with TRBJ2-3; 10 nucleotides agree with TRBD1. The junction had 5 bases not matched to a gene; V was cut back by 3 bases and J by 0 bases. The germline V gene encodes CDR1 KGHDR and CDR2 SFDVKD. The CDR3 sequence is 17 residues long. This CDR3 is CATSDIPGQGSTDTQYF. In nucleotides, the CDR3 is TGTGCCACCAGTGATATACCGGGACAGGGGAGCACAGATACGCAGTATTTT.

The J gene is TRBJ1-2, the V gene TRBV4-1; D ambiguous. The CDR3 is made up of 14 amino acids. The V gene's germline CDR1 is MGHRA and CDR2 YSYEKL. The V end was cut by 0 bases, the J end by 7 bases, with 12 bases between. CDR3: CASSQDGKLVGYTF. The CDR3 nucleotides are TGCGCCAGCAGCCAAGATGGCAAACTAGTTGGCTACACCTTC.

This chain uses TRBV19 with TRBJ1-5, with D perhaps TRBD1 (6 bases). The CDR3 covers 14 residues. CDR1 and CDR2 from the germline V gene are LNHDA and SQIVND (reference sequence). V was cut by 9 bases and J by 4 bases, with 16 bases left in between. CDR3 loop: CASSKGDTNQPQHF. Here the CDR3 DNA reads TGTGCCAGCTCCAAGGGGGACACAAATCAGCCCCAGCATTTT.

The V call is TRBV5-1, the J call TRBJ1-6, with D maybe TRBD1 (6 bases). CDR3 size: 13 residues. Trimming removed 3 bases at V and 8 bases at J, with 9 bases between. CDR1 is SGHRS and CDR2 is YFSETQ in the germline V gene. In DNA form, the CDR3 reads TGCGCCAGCAGCTATACAGGGTATTCACCCCTCCACTTT. It translates to CASSYTGYSPLHF.

V is TRBV18 and J is TRBJ1-2; 12 bases line up with TRBD1. Germline lookup yields CDR1 KGHSH and CDR2 LQKENI. This CDR3 is 17 amino acids long. J was trimmed by 1 base and V by 2 bases; bases with no gene match: 5. The CDR3 loop is CASSPAGQGAFNYGYTF. CDR3 nucleotide sequence: TGTGCCAGCTCACCAGCGGGACAGGGGGCCTTTAACTATGGCTACACCTTC.